The clone carrying this T cell receptor (beta chain) was counted between two and nine times. Its antigen remains unknown. The CDR3 totals 12 residues. V shed 5 bases and J shed 7 bases, with 11 bases lying between them. Germline CDR1 is SEHNR and CDR2 is FQNEAQ (reference sequence). The data derive from a study of T cell repertoires in cytomegalovirus infection. TCRdb re-derived calls from the reads in MiXCR, one entry per CDR3 protein. The sample lists about 770,000 distinct CDR3 sequences, roughly 28% occurring once. The clonotype originates from a human donor in good health (CMV status not recorded). Some clones in this sample may be carry-over from other donors' samples. This chain links TRBV7-9 with TRBJ1-1; D gene unclear. The material sequenced was cultured CD8+ T cells from PBMCs, taken from culture after CMV antigen stimulation. DNA of the CDR3: TGTGCCAGCAGCCCTACTGGATTTGAAGCTTTCTTT. Residues: CASSPTGFEAFF.